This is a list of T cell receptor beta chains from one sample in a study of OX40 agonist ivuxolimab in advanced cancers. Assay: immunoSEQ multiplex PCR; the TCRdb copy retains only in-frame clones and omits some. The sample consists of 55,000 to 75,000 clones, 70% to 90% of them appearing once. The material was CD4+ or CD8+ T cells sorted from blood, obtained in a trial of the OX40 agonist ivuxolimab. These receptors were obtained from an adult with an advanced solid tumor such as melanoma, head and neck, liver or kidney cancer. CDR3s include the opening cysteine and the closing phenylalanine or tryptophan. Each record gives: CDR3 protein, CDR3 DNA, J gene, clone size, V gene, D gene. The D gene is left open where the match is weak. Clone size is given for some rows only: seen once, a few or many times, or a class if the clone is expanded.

CASSLAGNTDTQYF,TGTGCCAGCAGCTTAGCTGGCAACACAGATACGCAGTATTTT,TRBJ2-3,.,TRBV11-2,.
CASSRGPSPGNTIYF,TGTGCCAGCAGTAGGGGCCCCTCTCCTGGAAACACCATATATTTT,TRBJ1-3,.,TRBV6-5,.
CASSLFGVQSSYNEQFF,TGTGCCAGCAGCTTATTTGGGGTTCAGAGCTCCTACAATGAGCAGTTCTTC,TRBJ2-1,.,TRBV7-2,.
CAWSVSRREEYF,TGTGCCTGGAGTGTGTCAAGGAGGGAGGAGTACTTC,TRBJ2-7,.,TRBV30,.
CASSPRAPGPNPKNIQYF,TGCGCCAGCAGCCCTCGAGCTCCGGGACCTAACCCTAAAAACATTCAGTACTTC,TRBJ2-4,.,TRBV5-1,.
CATSRDWASGGSNEQFF,TGTGCCACCAGCAGAGATTGGGCTAGCGGGGGGAGTAATGAGCAGTTCTTC,TRBJ2-1,few,TRBV15,TRBD2
CASSPRQGNQPQHF,TGTGCCAGCAGTCCCCGACAGGGAAATCAGCCCCAGCATTTT,TRBJ1-5,.,TRBV28,TRBD1
CASSFSLARDTQYF,TGTGCCAGCAGTTTCTCCCTAGCTAGGGATACGCAGTATTTT,TRBJ2-3,.,TRBV6-1,.
CASSGTGGYTGELFF,TGTGCCAGCAGCGGGACAGGGGGTTACACCGGGGAGCTGTTTTTT,TRBJ2-2,.,TRBV2,TRBD1
CASSPDRRAFF,TGTGCCAGCAGCCCCGACAGGCGGGCTTTCTTT,TRBJ1-1,.,TRBV28,.
CASSFRLAGHNEQFF,TGTGCCAGCAGCTTTAGACTAGCGGGGCATAATGAGCAGTTCTTC,TRBJ2-1,.,TRBV7-3,TRBD2
CASSFRRGSHGYTF,TGCGCCAGCAGCTTCCGCAGGGGGTCTCATGGCTACACCTTC,TRBJ1-2,few,TRBV5-1,TRBD1
CASNLDRGQETQYF,TGTGCCAGCAACCTAGACAGGGGCCAAGAGACCCAGTACTTC,TRBJ2-5,.,TRBV2,TRBD1
CASSLRTRRSEQYF,TGTGCCAGCAGCTTAAGGACTAGGCGGTCCGAGCAGTACTTC,TRBJ2-7,.,TRBV7-9,TRBD2
CASSFLRGRGDYGYTF,TGTGCCAGCAGTTTCCTAAGGGGTAGGGGCGACTATGGCTACACCTTC,TRBJ1-2,.,TRBV28,.
CASSFIGLGVRETQYF,TGTGCCAGCAGCTTCATAGGACTAGGCGTCCGGGAGACCCAGTACTTC,TRBJ2-5,.,TRBV7-2,TRBD2
CASSPDSSGANVLTF,TGTGCCAGCAGCCCTGACAGCTCTGGGGCCAACGTCCTGACTTTC,TRBJ2-6,.,TRBV28,.
CASSLNSPPGTQYF,TGTGCCAGCAGCTTAAATAGCCCCCCGGGCACGCAGTATTTT,TRBJ2-3,.,TRBV7-2,.
CASRLTGIGYTF,TGTGCCAGCAGACTAACAGGGATCGGCTACACCTTC,TRBJ1-2,.,TRBV7-2,.
CASSLRDVYEQYF,TGTGCCAGCAGCCTCCGGGATGTCTACGAGCAGTACTTC,TRBJ2-7,.,TRBV5-6,.
CSVAQSSGNTIYF,TGCAGCGTTGCCCAGAGCTCTGGAAACACCATATATTTT,TRBJ1-3,.,TRBV29-1,.
CASRTGMATGELFF,TGTGCCAGCAGAACAGGGATGGCCACCGGGGAGCTGTTTTTT,TRBJ2-2,.,TRBV2,.
CASSLGWFYEQYF,TGTGCCAGCAGCTTAGGTTGGTTTTACGAGCAGTACTTC,TRBJ2-7,.,TRBV11-2,.
CSVGREGAYEQYF,TGCAGCGTTGGTCGCGAGGGAGCCTACGAGCAGTACTTC,TRBJ2-7,.,TRBV29-1,.
CASSERGAYGYTF,TGTGCCAGCAGTGAGCGAGGGGCCTATGGCTACACCTTC,TRBJ1-2,.,TRBV2,.
CASRDRVKETQYF,TGTGCCAGCAGGGACAGGGTAAAAGAGACCCAGTACTTC,TRBJ2-5,few,TRBV6-5,TRBD1
CASSLASVNEKLFF,TGTGCCAGCAGCTTAGCGTCAGTTAATGAAAAACTGTTTTTT,TRBJ1-4,.,TRBV7-2,.
CASSESVTGGQETQYF,TGCGCCAGCAGCGAGAGCGTCACGGGGGGCCAAGAGACCCAGTACTTC,TRBJ2-5,.,TRBV5-1,TRBD2
CASSYGRDWKYEQYF,TGTGCCAGCAGTTACGGGCGGGACTGGAAATACGAGCAGTACTTC,TRBJ2-7,.,TRBV6-5,.
CASSLSSSRGGTDTQYF,TGTGCCAGCAGCTTATCCTCTTCCCGGGGGGGCACAGATACGCAGTATTTT,TRBJ2-3,.,TRBV7-6,TRBD2
CASSQDSGGKREQFF,TGCGCCAGCAGCCAAGACAGCGGGGGGAAGCGGGAGCAGTTCTTC,TRBJ2-1,.,TRBV4-3,TRBD2
CASSQQAYGYTF,TGTGCCAGCAGCCAACAGGCATATGGCTACACCTTC,TRBJ1-2,.,TRBV5-4,.
CASSQRTGEGTYTGELFF,TGTGCCAGCAGCCAGAGGACTGGAGAAGGGACCTACACCGGGGAGCTGTTTTTT,TRBJ2-2,.,TRBV7-2,.
CASSPSPSGGQPNEQFF,TGTGCCAGCTCACCCTCCCCTAGCGGGGGGCAGCCCAATGAGCAGTTCTTC,TRBJ2-1,once,TRBV18,TRBD2
CASGSGYRVGNEQFF,TGCGCCAGCGGATCCGGGTATAGGGTGGGTAATGAGCAGTTCTTC,TRBJ2-1,.,TRBV5-1,.
CASSFLTGKSYEQYF,TGTGCCAGCAGCTTCCTGACAGGGAAATCCTACGAGCAGTACTTC,TRBJ2-7,.,TRBV5-5,TRBD1
CAWSLYPGTQGYTF,TGTGCCTGGAGTTTATACCCGGGGACCCAGGGCTACACCTTC,TRBJ1-2,.,TRBV30,.
CASSLQGQETQYF,TGTGCCAGCAGCTTACAGGGCCAAGAGACCCAGTACTTC,TRBJ2-5,.,TRBV13,.
CASSLHGAQNTEAFF,TGTGCCAGCAGCTTGCACGGAGCTCAGAACACTGAAGCTTTCTTT,TRBJ1-1,.,TRBV7-2,.
CASSRASGRAGEQFF,TGTGCCAGCAGCCGGGCCAGCGGGAGGGCCGGAGAGCAGTTCTTC,TRBJ2-1,.,TRBV5-4,TRBD2
CAWSVRTGGGYGYTF,TGTGCCTGGAGTGTACGGACAGGGGGCGGCTATGGCTACACCTTC,TRBJ1-2,.,TRBV30,TRBD1
CASSLESTGGAPLHF,TGTGCCAGCAGCTTAGAGAGTACAGGCGGGGCACCCCTCCACTTT,TRBJ1-6,.,TRBV11-2,.
CASTEGLNNSPLHF,TGTGCCAGCACCGAGGGTCTAAATAATTCACCCCTCCACTTT,TRBJ1-6,.,TRBV5-4,.
CASIRGSGTYEQYF,TGTGCCAGCATTCGGGGTAGCGGGACCTACGAGCAGTACTTC,TRBJ2-7,few,TRBV2,TRBD2
CASSLVQEDTEAFF,TGCGCCAGCAGCTTGGTGCAGGAGGACACTGAAGCTTTCTTT,TRBJ1-1,few,TRBV5-1,.
CASSLGQENQPQHF,TGTGCCAGCTCCCTGGGACAGGAGAATCAGCCCCAGCATTTT,TRBJ1-5,.,TRBV18,TRBD1
CASSPDAGRTSYEQYF,TGCGCCAGCAGCCCGGATGCGGGACGGACTTCCTACGAGCAGTACTTC,TRBJ2-7,.,TRBV5-1,.
CASSLGLADSYNEQFF,TGTGCCAGCAGCTTAGGTCTAGCGGACTCCTACAATGAGCAGTTCTTC,TRBJ2-1,once,TRBV7-2,TRBD2
CASSLVASGELFF,TGTGCCAGCAGCTTAGTGGCATCTGGGGAGCTGTTTTTT,TRBJ2-2,.,TRBV11-2,.
CASSQERLGLSGNTIYF,TGTGCCAGCAGCCAAGAGAGACTAGGTCTCTCTGGAAACACCATATATTTT,TRBJ1-3,.,TRBV4-2,.
CASSQSKQTPPSGANVLTF,TGCGCCAGCAGTCAATCGAAACAGACCCCCCCATCTGGGGCCAACGTCCTGACTTTC,TRBJ2-6,once,TRBV23-1,.
CASSERTDQETQYF,TGCGCCAGCAGCGAGAGGACCGATCAAGAGACCCAGTACTTC,TRBJ2-5,once,TRBV5-1,.
CASSTVGGPNTEAFF,TGCGCCAGCAGCACCGTTGGGGGGCCGAACACTGAAGCTTTCTTT,TRBJ1-1,.,TRBV5-1,.